Shown below are 11 T cell receptor beta chains from a single sample sequenced in a study of blood T cell repertoires in COVID-19. Sequenced by immunoSEQ multiplex PCR; TCRdb stores in-frame clones only, minus some. Of approximately 100,000 clones in the sample, 88% were seen once. Input material: peripheral blood. Receptors originate from a woman aged 60-70 years with acute or convalescent COVID-19.

The chain joins TRBV12-3 or TRBV12-4 to TRBJ1-5, with D unresolved. CDR3 length: 11 amino acids. V lost 2 bases to trimming and J lost 10 bases, with 6 bases between them. The CDR3 is CASSLSRPQHF. The DNA for the CDR3 is TGTGCCAGCAGTTTATCCAGACCCCAGCATTTT.

V and J are TRBV30 and TRBJ1-5; 7 nucleotides match TRBD1. The V segment lost 4 bases and the J segment 7 bases; nucleotides outside the gene matches: 4. This CDR3 is built from 12 residues. CDR1 and CDR2 (germline): GTSNPN, SVGIG (reference sequence). The CDR3 reads CAWNRGSQPQHF. The CDR3 DNA reads TGTGCCTGGAACAGGGGTAGCCAGCCCCAGCATTTT.

The rearrangement links TRBV3-1 (or the pseudogene TRBV3-2) to TRBJ2-1; 10 nucleotides match TRBD2. This CDR3 contains 15 residues. CDR1 and CDR2 (germline): LGHDT, YNNKEL (reference sequence). V shed 0 bases, J shed 7 bases, and the junction held 3 bases outside the gene matches. The DNA for the CDR3 is TGTGCCAGCAGCCAAGATAGACTAGCGGGTAATGAGCAGTTCTTC. This sequence encodes CASSQDRLAGNEQFF.

The chain couples TRBV28 to TRBJ1-5; TRBD1 matches 10 bases. This CDR3 contains 18 residues. Per germline, CDR1 MDHEN and CDR2 SYDVKM. V shed 5 bases and J 0 bases; nucleotides not matched to a gene: 10. The CDR3 loop reads CASSTGQGGFYSNQPQHF. CDR3 bases: TGTGCCAGCAGTACCGGACAGGGGGGGTTTTATAGCAATCAGCCCCAGCATTTT.

This clone was seen only once. The chain couples TRBV3-1 (or the pseudogene TRBV3-2) to TRBJ2-1, with D tentatively TRBD2 (6 bases). There are 15 residues in the CDR3. Germline CDR1 reads LGHDT; CDR2 reads YNNKEL (reference sequence). Trimming removed 5 bases at V and 0 bases at J, with 11 bases between. The CDR3 region has the DNA TGTGCCAGCAGCAGAGCGGGTAACTCCTACAATGAGCAGTTCTTC. Translation: CASSRAGNSYNEQFF.

This chain links TRBV19 with TRBJ1-4; TRBD1 aligns across 10 bases. Germline CDR1 and CDR2: LNHDA and SQIVND (reference sequence). The V and J ends lost 6 bases and 7 bases, in that order; junction bases with no gene match: 8. The CDR3 length is 15 residues. The CDR3 DNA reads as TGTGCCAGTAGCCCCCGACAGGGGGCGGGTGAAAAACTGTTTTTT. This encodes CASSPRQGAGEKLFF.

The chain has TRBV9 and TRBJ2-1; 8 positions match TRBD2. The CDR3 sequence is 15 residues long. V shed 4 bases, J shed 6 bases, and the junction held 9 bases outside the gene matches. Germline CDR1 is SGDLS and CDR2 is YYNGEE. CDR3 nucleotides: TGTGCCAGCAGCTTTCTCAGCGGGAGTGGCAATGAGCAGTTCTTC. It codes for CASSFLSGSGNEQFF. Filled out from reference TRBV9 and TRBJ2-1, the complete variable domain reads DSGVTQTPKHLITATGQRVTLRCSPRSGDLSVYWYQQSLDQGLQFLIQYYNGEERAKGNILERFSAQQFPDLHSELNLSSLELGDSALYFCASSFLSGSGNEQFFGPGTRLTVL.

In this sample, this clone turned up a few times. The chain recombines TRBV6-5 with TRBJ1-6; a possible D gene is TRBD1 (5 bases). V shed 8 bases and J shed 2 bases, with 13 bases lying between them. The CDR3 sequence is 15 residues long. Germline assignment: CDR1 MNHEY and CDR2 SVGAGI. The CDR3: CASSGGRTYNSPLHF. CDR3 DNA: TGTGCCAGCTCCGGGGGTCGGACCTATAATTCACCCCTCCACTTT.

The chain links TRBV6-5 to TRBJ1-2; 10 bases align to TRBD1. J was trimmed by 5 bases and V by 8 bases; bases with no gene match: 8. Germline loops: CDR1 MNHEY, CDR2 SVGAGI. CDR3 size: 14 residues. CDR3 coding DNA: TGTGCCAGCTCCCGGACAGGGGGTACTTATGGCTACACCTTC. This codes for CASSRTGGTYGYTF.

This sequence joins TRBV27 and TRBJ2-1; TRBD1 matches 7 bases. V was pared by 4 bases and J by 7 bases, with 7 bases of the junction left unmatched. Germline CDR1 reads MNHEY; CDR2 reads SMNVEV (reference sequence). This CDR3 comprises 14 residues. CDR3 nucleotide sequence: TGTGCCAGCAGTTGGACAGGAACTCCTAATGAGCAGTTCTTC. Amino acid sequence: CASSWTGTPNEQFF.

The chain combines TRBV11-2 with TRBJ2-7; D perhaps matches TRBD2 (5 bases). The CDR3 is made up of 14 amino acids. Per the germline V gene, CDR1 is SGHAT and CDR2 is FQNNGV. The ends were cut back, 0 bases at V and 3 bases at J, with 9 bases in the middle. In nucleotides, the CDR3 is TGTGCCAGCAGCTTAGATCCAGGAGGCTACGAGCAGTACTTC. Protein product: CASSLDPGGYEQYF.